This T cell receptor beta chain was identified in a study of T cell responses to AZD1222 COVID-19 vaccine. Generated by immunoSEQ multiplex PCR, the TCRdb table keeps only in-frame clones and is missing some. Among about 150,000 clones listed, just over 90% were seen once. The CDR3 has 13 residues. V shed 3 bases, J shed 4 bases, and the junction held 2 bases outside the gene matches. Germline values: CDR1 SNHLY, CDR2 FYNNEI. Sequenced here: peripheral blood, sampled on day 0 of AZD1222 vaccination. This TCR was recovered from an adult in good health. The V and J genes are TRBV2 and TRBJ1-1, with 7 nucleotides matching TRBD1. The CDR3 DNA sequence: TGTGCCAGCAGTGAGTACAGGGGCACTGAAGCTTTCTTT. As protein: CASSEYRGTEAFF.